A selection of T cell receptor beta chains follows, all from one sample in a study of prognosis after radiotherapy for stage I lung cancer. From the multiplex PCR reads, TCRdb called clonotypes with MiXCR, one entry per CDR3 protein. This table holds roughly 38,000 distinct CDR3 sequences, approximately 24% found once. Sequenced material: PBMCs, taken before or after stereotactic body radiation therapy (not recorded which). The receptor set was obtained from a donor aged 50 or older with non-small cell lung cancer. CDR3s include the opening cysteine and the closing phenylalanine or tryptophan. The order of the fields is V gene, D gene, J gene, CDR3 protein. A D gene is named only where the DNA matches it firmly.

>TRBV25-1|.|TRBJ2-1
CASSEGAYEQFF
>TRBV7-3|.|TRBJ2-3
CASSLMGLLTDTQYF
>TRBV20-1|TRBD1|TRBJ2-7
CSARDNLSADRGRPYEQYF
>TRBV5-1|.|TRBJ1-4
CASSITATTNEKLFF
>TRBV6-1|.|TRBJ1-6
CASTKAAGGSPLHF
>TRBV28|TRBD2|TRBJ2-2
CASRLAGGQTGELFF
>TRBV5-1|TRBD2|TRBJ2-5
CASSDPSGGALETQYF
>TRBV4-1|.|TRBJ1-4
CASSQDFGGLATNEKLFF
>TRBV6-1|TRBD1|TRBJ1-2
CASSTRTGVVYGYTF
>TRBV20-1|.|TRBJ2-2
CSAQDWTGELFF
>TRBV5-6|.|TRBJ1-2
CASSLMGALHYGYTF
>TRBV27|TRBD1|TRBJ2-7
CASSKSDRVNSYEQYF
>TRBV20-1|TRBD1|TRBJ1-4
CSAREWQGAEKLFF
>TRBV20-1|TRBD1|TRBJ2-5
CSARAGTGSSETQYF
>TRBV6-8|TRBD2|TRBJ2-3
CASIIAGCSPDTQYF
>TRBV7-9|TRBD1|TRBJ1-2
CASSFLAGTGEDYTF
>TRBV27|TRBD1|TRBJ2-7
CASSFKKPGQGHYEQYF
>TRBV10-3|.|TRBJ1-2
CAISESPRGSGYGYTF
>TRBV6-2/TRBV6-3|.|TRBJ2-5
CASSYSSWFRKETQYF
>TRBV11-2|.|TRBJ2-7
CASILTVGYEQYF
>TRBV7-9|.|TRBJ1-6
CASSLAQTANSPLHF
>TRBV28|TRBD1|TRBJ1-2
CASSLEGTGASNYGYTF
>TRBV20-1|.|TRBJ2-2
CSASIRYAGELFF
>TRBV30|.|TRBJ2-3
CAWSRPVGGPDTQYF
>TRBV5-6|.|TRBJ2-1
CASSPSGQLYNEQFF
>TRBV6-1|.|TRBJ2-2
CASRLGAGELFF
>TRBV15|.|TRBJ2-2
CATSNTDSPTGELFF
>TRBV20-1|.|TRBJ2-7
CSAKGRVSYEQYF
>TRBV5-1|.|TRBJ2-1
CASSLGTGNFNEQFF
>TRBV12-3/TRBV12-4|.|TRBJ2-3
CASSLLQLGTDTQYF
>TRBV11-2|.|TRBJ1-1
CASSPTLGRLNTEAFF
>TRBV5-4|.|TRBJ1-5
CASSWGGGGSNQPQHF
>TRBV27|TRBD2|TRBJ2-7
CASTEKRGTYEQYF
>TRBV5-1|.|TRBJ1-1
CASSLDRGGRKYTEAFF
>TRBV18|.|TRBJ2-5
CAISPRTRETQYF
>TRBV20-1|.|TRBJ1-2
CSARNSVSSRGYTF
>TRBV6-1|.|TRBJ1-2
CASSARWGGYRLYGYTF
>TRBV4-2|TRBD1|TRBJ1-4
CASTTNNYRGSATNEKLFF
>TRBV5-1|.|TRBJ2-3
CASSQGTTDTQYF
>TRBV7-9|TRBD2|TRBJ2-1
CASSFWSGVPFYNEQFF
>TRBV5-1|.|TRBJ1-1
CASSLAGAAATEAFF